The T cell receptor (beta chain) described here comes from a study of graft-versus-host responses after intestinal transplantation. Method: immunoSEQ multiplex PCR; TCRdb's copy keeps in-frame clones and lacks some. The table includes under 100,000 clones, roughly four fifths detected once. The germline V gene encodes CDR1 SGHDT and CDR2 YYEEEE. The CDR3 contains 14 residues. Losses at the gene ends were 0 bases for V and 7 bases for J; bases not matched to a gene: 3. Comment on this clone: The antigen is not known.

The clonotype was recovered from a human donor who received an intestinal transplant. The material sequenced was unstimulated CD4+ T cells sorted from spleen or lymph node cells, taken before intestinal transplant. The rearrangement uses TRBV5-6 and TRBJ2-7; 11 nucleotides match TRBD2. The CDR3 DNA sequence: TGTGCCAGCAGCTTGGGACTAGCGGGATCAGAGCAGTACTTC. The encoded protein is CASSLGLAGSEQYF.